What follows are 22 T cell receptor beta chains derived from one specimen sequenced in a study of vaccination effects on CD4 cells after COVID-19. Their antigen targets remain unknown. Viral peptide pool expansion of antigen-specific CD4+ T cells preceded sequencing in the ViraFEST assay. Following 10 days of culture, CD4+ T cells were isolated. Vaccinated participants had no history of SARS-CoV-2 infection and tested negative for nucleocapsid antibodies. The data were produced by immunoSEQ multiplex PCR, yet TCRdb's version contains in-frame clones alone and is incomplete. The sample yields fewer than 55,000 clones, 75% to 80% seen once. Sequencing was performed on CD4+ T cells from PBMCs cultured with HCoV-OC43 spike peptides, taken before COVID-19 vaccination. Subset described: HCoV-OC43 spike overlapping peptide pool stimulation. These receptors were taken from a human donor who received a COVID-19 vaccine.

The CDR3 nucleotides are TGTGCCAGCAGCCGCAGGGGGTTCGGCGGGGAGCTGTTTTTT. It translates to CASSRRGFGGELFF. The chain has TRBV3-1 (or the pseudogene TRBV3-2) and TRBJ2-2; 7 bases are shared with TRBD1. V shed 4 bases, J shed 7 bases, and the junction held 6 bases outside the gene matches. Germline V gene sequence: CDR1 LGHDT, CDR2 YNNKEL (reference sequence). The CDR3 is made up of 14 amino acids.

The rearrangement joins TRBV6-2 or TRBV6-3 to TRBJ2-1, with D perhaps matching TRBD2 (5 bases). The CDR3 totals 15 residues. The V gene's germline CDR1 is MNHEY and CDR2 SVGEGT. The ends were cut back, 7 bases at V and 1 base at J, with 14 bases in the middle. CDR3 coding DNA: TGTGCCAGCACCCCTGGACTGGGATCCTACAATGAGCAGTTCTTC. This translates into CASTPGLGSYNEQFF.

V is TRBV19 and J is TRBJ2-3; 8 positions match TRBD2. This CDR3 is 16 amino acids long. The germline V gene encodes CDR1 LNHDA and CDR2 SQIVND (reference sequence). The ends lost 6 bases at V and 0 bases at J; junction bases unmatched: 8. The CDR3 nucleotides read TGTGCCAGTAGCACGGGAGCGGGGGTTAGCACAGATACGCAGTATTTT. This encodes CASSTGAGVSTDTQYF. Full variable domain (remainder filled in from reference TRBV19 and TRBJ2-3): DGGITQSPKYLFRKEGQNVTLSCEQNLNHDAMYWYRQDPGQGLRLIYYSQIVNDFQKGDIAEGYSVSREKKESFPLTVTSAQKNPTAFYLCASSTGAGVSTDTQYFGPGTRLTVL.

The chain has TRBV5-8 and TRBJ1-5; D gene ambiguous. Trimming removed 1 base from V and 9 bases from J, with 14 bases in between. The CDR3 loop spans 14 amino acids. Germline V gives CDR1 SGHTS, CDR2 YDEGEE. The CDR3 nucleotides read TGTGCCAGCAGCTTGAGTGCCCTGACGGCGCCCCAGCATTTT. Protein sequence: CASSLSALTAPQHF.

This clone was seen more than once but under ten times. V gene TRBV19 combines with J gene TRBJ1-2; no firm D call. The CDR3 contains 13 residues. CDR1 and CDR2 (germline): LNHDA, SQIVND (reference sequence). The V end lost 5 bases, the J end lost 2 bases, and 9 bases lay between the germline ends. The CDR3 sequence is CASSVTGNYGYTF. In DNA, the CDR3 is TGTGCCAGTAGTGTTACTGGGAACTATGGCTACACCTTC. The full variable domain, completed using reference TRBV19 and TRBJ1-2, is DGGITQSPKYLFRKEGQNVTLSCEQNLNHDAMYWYRQDPGQGLRLIYYSQIVNDFQKGDIAEGYSVSREKKESFPLTVTSAQKNPTAFYLCASSVTGNYGYTFGSGTRLTVV.

The chain has TRBV15 and TRBJ2-6; the D is unclear. V was shortened by 0 bases and J by 0 bases, with 3 bases between the two germline ends. The CDR3 loop spans 15 amino acids. Germline V gene sequence: CDR1 LNHNV, CDR2 YYDKDF (reference sequence). CDR3 nucleotide sequence: TGTGCCACCAGCAGAGATAACTCTGGGGCCAACGTCCTGACTTTC. Translated, it gives CATSRDNSGANVLTF.

The gene calls are TRBV21-1 and TRBJ2-1. TRBV21-1 corresponds to a pseudogene. This CDR3 is built from 19 residues. DNA of the CDR3: TGTGCCAGCACCCGAGGGGCTAGCCTCCATTCCATCTCCTACAATGAGCAGTTCTTC. Protein sequence: CASTRGASLHSISYNEQFF.

This rearrangement joins TRBV7-9 to TRBJ2-2, with D possibly matching TRBD1 (6 bases). Germline V lookup: CDR1 SEHNR, CDR2 FQNEAQ (reference sequence). The CDR3 runs 14 residues. Trimming shortened V by 2 bases and J by 5 bases, and 9 bases separated the two germline ends. The CDR3: CASSLPQGTGELFF. CDR3 coding DNA: TGTGCCAGCAGCTTACCGCAGGGGACCGGGGAGCTGTTTTTT.

The chain carries TRBV2 and TRBJ2-4; 12 nucleotides match TRBD1. The V and J ends lost 7 bases and 8 bases, in that order; junction bases with no gene match: 9. This CDR3 is built from 15 residues. CDR1 SNHLY and CDR2 FYNNEI come from the germline V gene. The CDR3 coding sequence is TGTGCCAGCACTCCCTGGGGGACAGGGGGCGACATTCAGTACTTC. Residues: CASTPWGTGGDIQYF.

The chain has TRBV5-6 and TRBJ2-5, with D tentatively TRBD1 or TRBD2 (5 bases each). V lost 3 bases and J lost 6, with 15 bases in between. The CDR3 length is 14 residues. Germline V lookup: CDR1 SGHDT, CDR2 YYEEEE. For the CDR3, the DNA is TGTGCCAGCAGCTCGGGACGGCTCGGGAAGACCCAGTACTTC. Encoded protein: CASSSGRLGKTQYF.

CDR3 sequence reads: CASSLRGTDTQYF. The CDR3 bases are TGTGCCAGCAGCTTGAGAGGTACAGATACGCAGTATTTT. The V and J genes are TRBV5-6 and TRBJ2-3; no clear D gene. Germline V gene data show CDR1 as SGHDT and CDR2 as YYEEEE. The V end lost 1 base, the J end lost 3 bases, and 6 bases lay between the germline ends. The CDR3 extends over 13 amino acids.

The chain has TRBV28 and TRBJ1-5; D is perhaps TRBD1 (5 bases). There are 15 residues in the CDR3. V was trimmed by 6 bases and J by 0 bases, leaving 12 bases between them. The germline V gene has CDR1 MDHEN and CDR2 SYDVKM. The CDR3 nucleotides are TGTGCCAGCAGCGAGGCAGGGATTAGCAATCAGCCCCAGCATTTT. Encoded protein: CASSEAGISNQPQHF.

The chain is built from TRBV19 and TRBJ2-2; D may correspond to TRBD1 or TRBD2 (5 bases each). Deletions cut 4 bases from V and 2 bases from J, with 23 bases between. The CDR3 consists of 19 residues. Germline assignment: CDR1 LNHDA and CDR2 SQIVND (reference sequence). This CDR3 reads CASSRPLGGRGANTGELFF. In DNA, the CDR3 is TGTGCCAGTAGTAGGCCCCTAGGAGGTAGGGGAGCTAACACCGGGGAGCTGTTTTTT.

The DNA of the CDR3 is TGCGCCAGCAGCCGAGACAGCTTAGCTAACTATGGCTACACCTTC. It encodes CASSRDSLANYGYTF. V is TRBV5-1 and J is TRBJ1-2, with D possibly being TRBD1 (5 bases). Germline V gives CDR1 SGHRS, CDR2 YFSETQ. Trimming stripped 4 bases from V and 0 bases from J, with 13 bases between. CDR3 length: 15 amino acids. The full variable domain, with the rest looked up from reference TRBV5-1 and TRBJ1-2, is KAGVTQTPRYLIKTRGQQVTLSCSPISGHRSVSWYQQTPGQGLQFLFEYFSETQRNKGNFPGRFSGRQFSNSRSEMNVSTLELGDSALYLCASSRDSLANYGYTFGSGTRLTVV.

This clone has only one observation. This chain links TRBV18 with TRBJ1-4; D is ambiguous. The V end lost 6 bases, the J end lost 3 bases, and 14 bases lay between the germline ends. Per the germline V gene, CDR1 is KGHSH and CDR2 is LQKENI. This CDR3 has 15 residues. CDR3 in amino acids: CASSKDVASNEKLFF. The DNA of the CDR3 is TGTGCCAGCTCGAAGGACGTCGCGTCTAATGAAAAACTGTTTTTT.

The V and J genes are TRBV5-1 and TRBJ1-1; D is ambiguous. The V end was cut by 1 base, the J end by 5 bases, with 9 bases between. The CDR3 totals 13 residues. The germline V gene has CDR1 SGHRS and CDR2 YFSETQ. The CDR3 loop is CASSLSSGTEAFF. CDR3 bases: TGCGCCAGCAGCTTGTCATCCGGGACTGAAGCTTTCTTT. The full variable domain, rest sourced from reference TRBV5-1 and TRBJ1-1, is KAGVTQTPRYLIKTRGQQVTLSCSPISGHRSVSWYQQTPGQGLQFLFEYFSETQRNKGNFPGRFSGRQFSNSRSEMNVSTLELGDSALYLCASSLSSGTEAFFGQGTRLTVV.

This chain links TRBV18 with TRBJ1-3, with 7 bases aligning to TRBD1. This CDR3 has 14 amino acids. The germline gives CDR1 KGHSH, CDR2 LQKENI. J was trimmed by 2 bases and V by 3 bases; bases with no gene match: 1. The CDR3 bases are TGTGCCAGCTCACCCGGGACAGCTGGAAACACCATATATTTT. Amino acids: CASSPGTAGNTIYF. Supplemented by reference TRBV18 and TRBJ1-3, the full variable domain reads NAGVMQNPRHLVRRRGQEARLRCSPMKGHSHVYWYRQLPEEGLKFMVYLQKENIIDESGMPKERFSAEFPKEGPSILRIQQVVRGDSAAYFCASSPGTAGNTIYFGEGSWLTVV.

This CDR3 reads CASSLRWGTEQYV. The CDR3 DNA reads as TGTGCCAGCAGTCTCCGCTGGGGCACCGAGCAGTACGTC. The chain employs TRBV6-5 and TRBJ2-7; D may be TRBD1 (5 bases). Trimming stripped 5 bases from V and 6 bases from J, with 14 bases between. The length of the CDR3 is 13 residues. Per the germline V gene, CDR1 is MNHEY and CDR2 is SVGAGI.

V gene TRBV7-3 combines with J gene TRBJ2-3; TRBD2 agrees at 9 bases. CDR3 length: 15 residues. Germline loops: CDR1 SGHTA, CDR2 FQGTGA. V dropped 2 bases and J dropped 3; count of bases not matched to a gene: 3. The CDR3 sequence is CASSLLAGETDTQYF. CDR3 nucleotides: TGTGCCAGCAGCTTATTAGCGGGGGAGACAGATACGCAGTATTTT.

The V and J genes are TRBV30 and TRBJ2-1; D is perhaps TRBD1 (5 bases). This CDR3 is 18 amino acids long. Germline V gene lookup returns CDR1 GTSNPN and CDR2 SVGIG (reference sequence). V was trimmed by 4 bases and J by 5 bases, leaving 27 bases between them. DNA for the CDR3: TGTGCCTGGACTTTTGGGTTAGCAGGGTATAATCTTAACAATGAGCAGTTCTTC. Translation: CAWTFGLAGYNLNNEQFF.

V usage is TRBV6-1 and J usage is TRBJ1-5; 8 bases align to TRBD1. This CDR3 has 18 amino acids. The V gene's germline CDR1 is MNHNS and CDR2 SASEGT. V was clipped by 4 bases and J by 0 bases; unmatched bases: 11. Written as DNA, the CDR3 is TGTGCCAGCAGTGTAGGAGCAGGACAGGGATATAGCAATCAGCCCCAGCATTTT. Protein product: CASSVGAGQGYSNQPQHF.

The chain joins TRBV6-6 to TRBJ2-1; no clear D gene. The CDR3 contains 11 residues. Per the germline V gene, CDR1 is MNHNY and CDR2 is SVGAGI (reference sequence). Trimming removed 8 bases from V and 5 bases from J, with 7 bases in between. CDR3 protein: CASGRNNEQFF. The CDR3 DNA follows: TGTGCCAGCGGACGGAACAATGAGCAGTTCTTC.